The 23 T cell receptor beta chains reported below all come from one sample, sequenced in a study of neurological immune-mediated disorders. TCRdb reprocessed the 5' RACE reads with MiXCR, giving one entry per CDR3 protein. Of some 20,000 distinct CDR3 sequences listed, about 10% were seen once; the top ten hold less than 25%. The sequencing sample was made of PBMCs. All receptors come from a woman between 55 and 75 years old with HTLV-1-associated myelopathy (HAM/TSP).

This clonotype has ten or more counts. The chain uses TRBV20-1 and TRBJ2-3, with D maybe TRBD2 (7 bases). With 3 bases removed from V and 2 bases from J, the gap between germline ends came to 15 bases. This CDR3 contains 15 residues. Germline V gene lookup returns CDR1 DFQATT and CDR2 SNEGSKA (reference sequence). The CDR3 DNA sequence: TGCAGTGCTAGTGGGGGGGGCTCCTCCACAGATACGCAGTATTTT. This codes for CSASGGGSSTDTQYF.

This clonotype occurred many times. J is TRBJ2-1 and V is TRBV14; D is perhaps TRBD2 (5 bases). This CDR3 has 14 residues. CDR1 and CDR2 from the germline V gene are SGHDN and FVKESK. Trimming stripped 4 bases from V and 2 bases from J, with 9 bases between. CDR3 in DNA: TGTGCCAGCAGCCCCCAGAGGGCCTACAATGAGCAGTTCTTC. It is translated as CASSPQRAYNEQFF.

In its sample, this clonotype ranks as medium-sized. The chain carries TRBV20-1 and TRBJ2-3; unclear D gene. With 6 bases removed from V and 2 bases from J, the gap between germline ends came to 18 bases. CDR1 and CDR2 (germline): DFQATT, SNEGSKA (reference sequence). The CDR3 is made up of 15 amino acids. The CDR3 DNA is TGCAGTGCCCCGACGGGCGTCCTCCTCACAGATACGCAGTATTTT. It yields the protein CSAPTGVLLTDTQYF.

There are many counts of this clonotype. The chain links TRBV7-9 to TRBJ2-7; D tentatively reads TRBD1 or TRBD2 (5 bases each). Germline CDR1 and CDR2: SEHNR and FQNEAQ (reference sequence). The CDR3 is 13 amino acids. V lost 5 bases, J lost 3 bases, and 11 bases lay in between. CDR3 coding DNA: TGTGCCAGCAGCGGGACCCGGGTCTACGAGCAGTACTTC. Translation gives CASSGTRVYEQYF.

The chain recombines TRBV18 with TRBJ2-5; no firm D call. From germline, CDR1 is KGHSH and CDR2 LQKENI. The CDR3 totals 15 residues. The germline V and J ends were trimmed by 3 bases and 4 bases, with 15 bases remaining between them. The CDR3: CASSPFLFEGETQYF. The CDR3 bases are TGTGCCAGCTCACCGTTTCTTTTCGAAGGAGAGACCCAGTACTTC. The full variable domain, completed using reference TRBV18 and TRBJ2-5, is NAGVMQNPRHLVRRRGQEARLRCSPMKGHSHVYWYRQLPEEGLKFMVYLQKENIIDESGMPKERFSAEFPKEGPSILRIQQVVRGDSAAYFCASSPFLFEGETQYFGPGTRLLVL.

This clonotype occurred many times. The chain uses TRBV20-1 and TRBJ1-2; unclear D gene. The CDR3 has 14 amino acids. V gave up 2 bases and J gave up 3 bases, with 13 bases separating them. Germline V gives CDR1 DFQATT, CDR2 SNEGSKA (reference sequence). In DNA, the CDR3 is TGCAGTGCTAGATTCGCCGGAGAGTACTATGGCTACACCTTC. This codes for CSARFAGEYYGYTF.

This clonotype was recorded at least ten times. This chain links TRBV6-5 with TRBJ2-1, with 8 bases that match TRBD1. J was trimmed by 1 base and V by 6 bases; bases with no gene match: 2. This CDR3 spans 14 amino acids. Looked up from germline, CDR1 is MNHEY and CDR2 is SVGAGI. Written as DNA, the CDR3 is TGTGCCAGCAGGCAGGGGGCTTCCTACAATGAGCAGTTCTTC. Its protein product is CASRQGASYNEQFF.

In its sample, this clonotype was seen a few times. V and J are TRBV6-4 and TRBJ2-3; either TRBD1 or TRBD2 may supply D (5 bases each). The germline V gene has CDR1 MRHNA and CDR2 SNTAGT. This CDR3 is 15 amino acids long. V lost 0 bases and J lost 1, with 8 bases in between. CDR3 in amino acids: CASSDSVGGTDTQYF. The CDR3, as DNA: TGTGCCAGCAGTGACTCGGTGGGGGGCACAGATACGCAGTATTTT.

This clonotype was seen ten or more times. V gene TRBV20-1 combines with J gene TRBJ2-7; no firm D call. Germline assignment: CDR1 DFQATT and CDR2 SNEGSKA (reference sequence). Trimming left V 1 base short and J 0 bases short, with 7 bases between. The CDR3 loop spans 13 amino acids. For the CDR3, the DNA is TGCAGTGCTAGAGTGCCCGGCTCCTACGAGCAGTACTTC. It specifies CSARVPGSYEQYF.

The J gene is TRBJ2-3, the V gene TRBV10-3; D may correspond to TRBD1 or TRBD2 (5 bases each). The CDR3 extends over 10 amino acids. Between the trimmed V and J ends, which lost 10 bases and 7 bases, there was a span of 9 bases. The germline CDR1 and CDR2 sequences are ENHRY and SYGVKD. The chain's CDR3 is CATGTNTQYF. CDR3 coding DNA: TGTGCCACCGGGACGAATACGCAGTATTTT.

The chain is built from TRBV3-1 and TRBJ1-2; D perhaps matches TRBD1 (5 bases). This CDR3 contains 15 residues. Germline values: CDR1 LGHDT, CDR2 YNNKEL (reference sequence). Trimming took off 1 base at V and 4 bases at J, with 13 bases between the two ends. CDR3 amino acids: CASSQGGAQAYGYTF. DNA of the CDR3: TGTGCCAGCAGCCAAGGAGGGGCGCAGGCCTATGGCTACACCTTC. Complete variable domain (other parts from reference TRBV3-1 and TRBJ1-2): DTAVSQTPKYLVTQMGNDKSIKCEQNLGHDTMYWYKQDSKKFLKIMFSYNNKELIINETVPNRFSPKSPDKAHLNLHINSLELGDSAVYFCASSQGGAQAYGYTFGSGTRLTVV.

This clonotype was counted ten times or more. The gene calls are TRBV29-1 and TRBJ2-7; maybe TRBD1 (5 bases). With 7 bases removed from V and 0 bases from J, the gap between germline ends came to 16 bases. There are 14 residues in the CDR3. The germline V gene encodes CDR1 SQVTM and CDR2 ANQGSEA. CDR3 protein: CSDLPAGLSYEQYF. The CDR3 DNA reads TGCAGCGACCTACCGGCAGGGCTCTCCTACGAGCAGTACTTC.

This clonotype has a count of ten or more. V gene TRBV10-3 combines with J gene TRBJ2-5; no reliable D call. V shed 4 bases and J shed 0 bases, with 6 bases lying between them. The CDR3 loop spans 13 amino acids. Per germline, CDR1 ENHRY and CDR2 SYGVKD. CDR3 nucleotide sequence: TGTGCCATCAGTGGGTCGGACCAAGAGACCCAGTACTTC. Its protein product is CAISGSDQETQYF.

This clonotype is classed as medium-sized. The gene calls are TRBV20-1 and TRBJ1-2; D is possibly TRBD1 (5 bases). V dropped 0 bases and J dropped 6 bases, with 14 bases sitting between them. The CDR3 runs to 14 residues. Germline CDR1 and CDR2: DFQATT and SNEGSKA (reference sequence). For the CDR3, the DNA is TGCAGTGCTAGAGATATGGCAGGGTATGATGGCTACACCTTC. Its translation: CSARDMAGYDGYTF.

This clonotype has ten or more counts. The chain is built from TRBV11-2 and TRBJ2-7; 8 positions agree with TRBD1. The CDR3 totals 15 residues. Germline V gives CDR1 SGHAT, CDR2 FQNNGV. J gave up 3 bases and V 5 bases, and 9 bases lay outside the gene matches. The DNA of the CDR3 is TGTGCCAGCAGCCTTTATGGACAGGGACTCTACGAGCAGTACTTC. Amino acids: CASSLYGQGLYEQYF.

There are many counts of this clonotype. The V call is TRBV5-1, the J call TRBJ1-1, with 12 bases aligning to TRBD1. This CDR3 has 16 residues. Germline trimming cut 0 bases from V and 1 base from J; bases unmatched to any gene: 1. Germline CDR1 SGHRS, CDR2 YFSETQ. CDR3 amino acids: CASSLGDRGRNTEAFF. The DNA of the CDR3 is TGCGCCAGCAGCTTGGGGGACAGGGGGCGGAACACTGAAGCTTTCTTT.

This clonotype was counted at least ten times. The J gene is TRBJ2-7, the V gene TRBV20-1; D is ambiguous. The V end was cut by 1 base, the J end by 4 bases, with 5 bases between. Germline CDR1 DFQATT, CDR2 SNEGSKA (reference sequence). CDR3 size: 11 residues. DNA of the CDR3: TGCAGTGCTAGAGCAGGATACGAGCAGTACTTC. It translates to CSARAGYEQYF.

Remarks on this clonotype: The DNA is left out, because the CDR3 cannot be placed on it with certainty; the CDR3 is given as TCRdb lists it. The CDR3 protein is CASSFYICPLEGPDTEAFF. The chain combines TRBV5-8 with TRBJ1-1; TRBD1 was called by the table and not checked on the DNA. CDR1 is SGHTS, CDR2 YDEGEE, per germline. The CDR3 numbers 19 amino acids, ends counted.

On this clonotype: A read error is possible here, since a much larger clone lies one base away. V and J are TRBV6-6 and TRBJ2-7, with 8 bases fitting TRBD2. The ends lost 2 bases at V and 2 bases at J; junction bases unmatched: 8. The CDR3 length is 16 residues. Per the germline V gene, CDR1 is MNHNY and CDR2 is SVGAGI (reference sequence). CDR3 nucleotide sequence: TGTGCCAGCAGTTACGTGCGGGGGGCCATACCCTACGAGCAGTACTTC. It specifies CASSYVRGAIPYEQYF.

This clonotype was observed many times. V usage is TRBV5-6 and J usage is TRBJ2-5; no firm D call. The CDR3 is 12 residues long. CDR1 and CDR2 from the germline V gene are SGHDT and YYEEEE. Trimming shortened V by 3 bases and J by 2 bases, and 5 bases separated the two germline ends. The CDR3 is CASSWQQETQYF. As DNA, the CDR3 is TGTGCCAGCAGCTGGCAGCAAGAGACCCAGTACTTC. Variable domain in full (rest from reference TRBV5-6 and TRBJ2-5): DAGVTQSPTHLIKTRGQQVTLRCSPKSGHDTVSWYQQALGQGPQFIFQYYEEEERQRGNFPDRFSGHQFPNYSSELNVNALLLGDSALYLCASSWQQETQYFGPGTRLLVL.

This clonotype has a count of ten or more. The chain carries TRBV2 and TRBJ1-5; 10 bases are shared with TRBD1. The CDR3 contains 16 residues. V lost 6 bases and J lost 4; bases outside the gene matches: 9. Looked up from germline, CDR1 is SNHLY and CDR2 is FYNNEI. CDR3 protein: CASRRTGGVWNQPQHF. CDR3 DNA sequence: TGTGCCAGCAGGCGGACAGGGGGTGTATGGAATCAGCCCCAGCATTTT.

This clonotype was seen ten or more times. The rearrangement joins TRBV7-9 to TRBJ2-3; the D is unclear. The germline V and J ends were trimmed by 1 base and 6 bases, with 14 bases remaining between them. CDR1 SEHNR and CDR2 FQNEAQ come from the germline V gene (reference sequence). This CDR3 spans 15 amino acids. CDR3 amino acids: CASSLVSDSRDTQYF. CDR3 sequence (DNA): TGTGCCAGCAGCTTAGTGAGCGATAGCAGGGATACGCAGTATTTT.

This clonotype was counted at least ten times. DNA of the CDR3: TGCAGTGCTCAAGGGGTGGGGTGGACTGAAGCTTTCTTT. This codes for CSAQGVGWTEAFF. The chain employs TRBV20-1 and TRBJ1-1; the D gene is possibly TRBD1 (5 bases). CDR3 length: 13 residues. V was pared by 5 bases and J by 5 bases, with 15 bases between. Germline CDR1 reads DFQATT; CDR2 reads SNEGSKA (reference sequence).